This T cell receptor beta chain was recorded in a study of cytomegalovirus exposure and HLA in healthy donors. A word on this clone: The antigen remains unidentified.

The study ran its PCR with 60 Vbeta and 13 Jbeta primers. Some clones are missing from TCRdb's copy, which holds only in-frame ones; the method was immunoSEQ multiplex PCR. The sample holds 150,000 or so clones, 80% seen once. CDR3 length equals 17 residues. The V gene end was trimmed by 1 base and the J gene end by 8 bases; junction bases not matched to a gene: 15. The germline V gene encodes CDR1 SGHTA and CDR2 FQGTGA. Healthy bone marrow donors supplied every sample. Study-level points and caveats: Indistinguishable V segments, including TRBV6-2 and TRBV6-3, were excluded. The authors judged a highly shared variant cluster likely a sequencing artifact. Reported results showed that the classifier diagnosed cytomegalovirus status with high specificity and sensitivity.

The chain recombines TRBV7-3 with TRBJ1-2; 8 bases agree with TRBD1. The specimen was PBMCs. The sequence derives from a middle-aged man in good health and CMV-seronegative. DNA of the CDR3: TGTGCCAGCAGCTTAAATCCCCGTTTAAGACAGGGGAAGGGCTACACCTTC. Its protein is CASSLNPRLRQGKGYTF.